This is a list of T cell receptor beta chains from one sample in a study of T cell repertoires and HLA-DP antigens. These receptors' antigens are unknown. Libraries were prepared by immunoSEQ multiplex PCR; TCRdb keeps only in-frame clonotypes and omits some of them. The repertoire consists of fewer than 75,000 clones, with roughly 78% occurring once and the leading ten covering 1.6%. The sample taken for sequencing was CD4+ T cells from PBMCs. Receptors were obtained from a man between 60 and 75 years old in good health and CMV-seronegative. Each CDR3 is given with its conserved first and last residue. Fields, in order: V gene, J gene, D gene, clone size, CDR3 protein, CDR3 DNA. The D gene is left open where the match is weak. Size tells how often a clone was seen (once, few, many) or the class of an expanded clone, and some rows leave it out.

>TRBV19|TRBJ1-5|TRBD1|-
CASTGTGVSHSNQPQHF
TGTGCCAGTACCGGGACAGGTGTATCTCATAGCAATCAGCCCCAGCATTTT
>TRBV30|TRBJ2-7|TRBD2|-
CAWSSGIWYEQYF
TGTGCCTGGAGCAGCGGGATTTGGTACGAGCAGTACTTC
>TRBV9|TRBJ2-2|-|-
CASSVQNTGELFF
TGTGCCAGCAGCGTCCAAAACACCGGGGAGCTGTTTTTT
>TRBV4-3|TRBJ2-3|TRBD2|once
CASSPTGGRADTQYF
TGCGCCAGCAGCCCTACTGGCGGGAGGGCAGATACGCAGTATTTT
>TRBV28|TRBJ2-7|TRBD2|-
CASSLAGRRYEQYF
TGTGCCAGCAGTTTAGCCGGGAGGCGCTACGAGCAGTACTTC
>TRBV21-1|TRBJ2-4|-|-
CASSKVIRVKNIQYF
TGTGCCAGCAGCAAAGTTATCAGGGTCAAAAACATTCAGTACTTC
>TRBV2|TRBJ2-7|TRBD1|-
CASSGTGYSYEQYF
TGTGCCAGCAGCGGGACAGGGTATTCCTACGAGCAGTACTTC
>TRBV10-3|TRBJ2-1|-|-
CAIREGGRDEQFF
TGTGCCATCAGGGAAGGGGGACGCGATGAGCAGTTCTTC
>TRBV9|TRBJ2-1|-|-
CASSVAGRPLNEQFF
TGTGCCAGCAGCGTAGCGGGGCGACCTCTCAATGAGCAGTTCTTC
>TRBV5-1|TRBJ2-3|TRBD1|-
CASSFGQGATDTQYF
TGCGCCAGCAGCTTCGGGCAGGGGGCCACAGATACGCAGTATTTT
>TRBV19|TRBJ1-5|-|-
CASSEGLNQPQHF
TGTGCCAGTAGTGAGGGCCTCAATCAGCCCCAGCATTTT
>TRBV15|TRBJ1-2|-|-
CATSRARGQNYGYTF
TGTGCCACCAGCAGAGCCCGGGGACAAAACTATGGCTACACCTTC
>TRBV5-6|TRBJ2-7|-|-
CASSFSVGDRPYEQYF
TGTGCCAGCAGCTTTTCAGTCGGGGACCGCCCCTACGAGCAGTACTTC
>TRBV6-5|TRBJ1-4|-|-
CASSGRITNEKLFF
TGTGCCAGCAGTGGACGGATAACTAATGAAAAACTGTTTTTT
>TRBV5-1|TRBJ2-5|TRBD2|-
CASSLGARAGEGETQYF
TGCGCCAGCAGCTTGGGGGCGAGAGCGGGAGAAGGAGAGACCCAGTACTTC
>TRBV11-2|TRBJ2-3|-|-
CASSLDRLDTQYF
TGTGCCAGCAGCTTAGATAGGCTAGATACGCAGTATTTT
>TRBV5-1|TRBJ2-6|-|-
CASSLIVPGASGANVLTF
TGCGCCAGCAGCTTGATCGTGCCAGGGGCCTCTGGGGCCAACGTCCTGACTTTC
>TRBV6-6|TRBJ1-4|-|few
CASSSPDRTLYF
TGTGCCAGCAGTTCCCCGGACAGAACTCTCTATTTT
>TRBV5-5|TRBJ2-7|TRBD2|-
CASSLAPSGGAVDF
TGTGCCAGCAGCTTGGCTCCTAGCGGGGGGGCGGTTGACTTC
>TRBV5-4|TRBJ2-5|-|-
CASSLSVETQYF
TGTGCCAGCAGCTTGTCTGTGGAGACCCAGTACTTC
>TRBV19|TRBJ2-2|-|many
CASSIRQTDTGELFF
TGTGCCAGTAGTATCCGGCAGACAGACACCGGGGAGCTGTTTTTT
>TRBV27|TRBJ2-2|TRBD1|-
CASRGDRVMSGELFF
TGTGCCAGCAGGGGGGACAGGGTAATGTCCGGGGAGCTGTTTTTT
>TRBV11-2|TRBJ1-1|-|-
CASSLERGMTEAFF
TGTGCCAGCAGCTTAGAAAGGGGTATGACTGAAGCTTTCTTT
>TRBV23-1|TRBJ1-5|TRBD1|-
CASSQTGGRPQHF
TGCGCCAGCAGTCAGACAGGGGGACGGCCCCAGCATTTT
>TRBV18|TRBJ2-5|TRBD2|-
CASSPRRGETQYF
TGTGCCAGCTCACCAAGGCGGGGGGAGACCCAGTACTTC
>TRBV7-3|TRBJ1-5|TRBD1|-
CASSIRGQPQHF
TGTGCCAGCAGCATCAGGGGGCAGCCCCAGCATTTT
>TRBV10-2|TRBJ2-7|-|-
CASSASVGGYEQYF
TGCGCCAGCAGTGCCTCTGTGGGGGGCTACGAGCAGTACTTC
>TRBV5-1|TRBJ2-5|-|-
CASSLGQVETQYF
TGCGCCAGCAGCTTGGGACAGGTGGAGACCCAGTACTTC
>TRBV2|TRBJ1-2|TRBD1|-
CASSDRDRDISRNYGYTF
TGTGCCAGCAGCGACCGGGACAGGGACATATCGCGTAACTATGGCTACACCTTC
>TRBV7-2|TRBJ1-2|-|-
CASSSPDRRRDGYTF
TGTGCCAGCAGCTCACCCGACAGGAGGAGGGATGGCTACACCTTC
>TRBV27|TRBJ1-1|-|-
CASSLRRGNTEAFF
TGTGCCAGCAGTTTAAGGCGGGGGAACACTGAAGCTTTCTTT
>TRBV19|TRBJ1-5|TRBD1|few
CASSRTRGSNQPQHF
TGTGCCAGTAGCCGTACCAGGGGGAGCAATCAGCCCCAGCATTTT
>TRBV27|TRBJ2-3|TRBD1|-
CASGQFRQGGFSTDTQYF
TGTGCCAGCGGCCAATTCCGACAGGGGGGATTTTCCACAGATACGCAGTATTTT
>TRBV10-3|TRBJ1-5|TRBD1|-
CAISGTGRNQPQHF
TGTGCCATCAGCGGGACAGGGCGCAATCAGCCCCAGCATTTT
>TRBV4-1|TRBJ2-1|TRBD2|-
CASSPRRAGGRDEQFF
TGCGCCAGCAGCCCCCGACGAGCGGGGGGGCGCGATGAGCAGTTCTTC
>TRBV6-5|TRBJ1-2|-|-
CASSQGYSIYGYTF
TGTGCCAGCAGTCAAGGCTACAGTATCTATGGCTACACCTTC
>TRBV7-2|TRBJ2-7|-|-
CASSLAEGLGEQYF
TGTGCCAGCAGCTTAGCGGAGGGGCTAGGGGAGCAGTACTTC
>TRBV19|TRBJ1-3|TRBD1|-
CAAMGQHSGNTIYF
TGTGCCGCTATGGGACAGCACTCTGGAAACACCATATATTTT
>TRBV7-9|TRBJ2-3|-|-
CASSLVFAGVTDTQYF
TGTGCCAGCAGCTTAGTGTTTGCAGGGGTCACAGATACGCAGTATTTT
>TRBV19|TRBJ1-1|-|-
CASRDRVWAEAFF
TGTGCCAGTAGGGACCGCGTTTGGGCTGAAGCTTTCTTT
>TRBV5-4|TRBJ2-5|TRBD2|-
CASSRGLAGEQETQYF
TGTGCCAGCAGTAGGGGACTAGCGGGGGAACAAGAGACCCAGTACTTC
>TRBV4-3|TRBJ1-3|TRBD1|few
CASSQDPRQGAGNTIYF
TGCGCCAGCAGCCAAGATCCCCGACAGGGGGCTGGAAACACCATATATTTT
>TRBV28|TRBJ1-6|-|-
CATDIGAGVVSSPLHF
TGTGCCACCGATATAGGGGCCGGGGTAGTCAGCTCACCCCTCCACTTT
>TRBV6-1|TRBJ2-3|TRBD1|-
CAIEETGARDTQYF
TGTGCCATCGAAGAGACAGGGGCTAGAGATACGCAGTATTTT
>TRBV14|TRBJ2-7|TRBD2|-
CASSQGGWLSYEQYF
TGTGCCAGCAGCCAGGGAGGGTGGCTCTCCTACGAGCAGTACTTC
>TRBV7-2|TRBJ2-1|TRBD1|-
CASSIDRGSSYNEQFF
TGTGCCAGCAGCATTGACAGGGGGAGCTCCTACAATGAGCAGTTCTTC
>TRBV27|TRBJ1-2|TRBD1|once
CAGSPGGFYGYTF
TGTGCCGGCAGTCCAGGGGGGTTCTATGGCTACACCTTC
>TRBV10-2|TRBJ2-5|-|-
CASSEKGARRTQETQYF
TGCGCCAGCAGTGAAAAAGGTGCGAGGCGTACCCAAGAGACCCAGTACTTC
>TRBV11-2|TRBJ2-1|TRBD2|-
CASSLREGRGDEQFF
TGTGCCAGCAGCCTCAGGGAGGGCCGCGGCGATGAGCAGTTCTTC
>TRBV21-1|TRBJ2-7|-|-
CASSDHRSGVYEQYF
TGTGCCAGCAGCGATCACCGAAGCGGGGTTTACGAGCAGTACTTC
>TRBV7-6|TRBJ2-1|-|-
CASSTGRYNEQFF
TGTGCCAGCAGCACCGGGCGATACAATGAGCAGTTCTTC
>TRBV6-4|TRBJ1-3|-|-
CASSDGTAKYF
TGTGCCAGCAGTGACGGGACCGCAAAATATTTT
>TRBV7-6|TRBJ2-5|-|few
CASSLGRIQETQYF
TGTGCCAGCAGCTTAGGAAGGATCCAAGAGACCCAGTACTTC
>TRBV9|TRBJ2-6|TRBD1|once
CASSVRTGGASGANVLTF
TGTGCCAGCAGCGTACGGACAGGGGGCGCGTCTGGGGCCAACGTCCTGACTTTC
>TRBV6-1|TRBJ2-5|-|-
CASSIQAQETQYF
TGTGCCAGCAGTATACAGGCCCAAGAGACCCAGTACTTC